This T cell receptor (beta chain) originates from a study of cytomegalovirus exposure and HLA in healthy donors. Study-level information: Later, an analysis reported that the 95 to 150 validation repertoires had used the same platform as the roughly 650 first-cohort repertoires. Whole-study results and caveats: Cytomegalovirus-associated status was assigned to about 170 TCR beta chains. Reports credit the classifier with highly specific, highly sensitive diagnosis of cytomegalovirus status.

Worth noting for this clone: What it binds is not known.

Measured with immunoSEQ multiplex PCR; TCRdb has only the in-frame clones, and not every one. The data show tens of thousands of clones, approximately 96% seen once. The donors were in the approximately 130-subject validation cohort, distinct from the 666-subject first cohort. Germline assignment: CDR1 SGHAT and CDR2 FQNNGV. CDR3 length equals 11 residues. The ends were cut back, 5 bases at V and 5 bases at J, with 6 bases in the middle. The chain joins TRBV11-2 to TRBJ2-5; D may be TRBD1 (5 bases). The origin of this receptor is a man in his late teens or twenties in good health and CMV-seropositive. What was sequenced was PBMCs. CDR3 loop: CASSPGETQYF. The DNA for the CDR3 is TGTGCCAGCAGCCCAGGGGAGACCCAGTACTTC.